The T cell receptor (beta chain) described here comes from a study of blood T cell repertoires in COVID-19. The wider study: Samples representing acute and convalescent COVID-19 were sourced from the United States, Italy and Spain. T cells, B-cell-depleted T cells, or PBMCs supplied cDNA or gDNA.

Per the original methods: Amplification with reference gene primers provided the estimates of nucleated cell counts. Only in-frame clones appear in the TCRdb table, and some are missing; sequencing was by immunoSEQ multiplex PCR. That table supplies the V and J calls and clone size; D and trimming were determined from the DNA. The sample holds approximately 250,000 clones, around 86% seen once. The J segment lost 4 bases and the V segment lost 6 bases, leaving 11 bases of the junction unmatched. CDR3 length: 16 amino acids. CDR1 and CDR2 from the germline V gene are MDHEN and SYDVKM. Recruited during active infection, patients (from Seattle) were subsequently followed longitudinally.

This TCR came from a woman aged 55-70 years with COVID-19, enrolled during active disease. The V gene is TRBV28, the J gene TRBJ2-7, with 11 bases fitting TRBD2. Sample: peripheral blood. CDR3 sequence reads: CASRGLRLAGRYEQYF. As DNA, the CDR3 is TGTGCCAGCAGAGGGCTCCGACTAGCGGGACGATACGAGCAGTACTTC. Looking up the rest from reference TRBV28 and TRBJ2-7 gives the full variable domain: DVKVTQSSRYLVKRTGEKVFLECVQDMDHENMFWYRQDPGLGLRLIYFSYDVKMKEKGDIPEGYSVSREKKERFSLILESASTNQTSMYLCASRGLRLAGRYEQYFGPGTRLTVT.